The present T cell receptor (beta chain) was sequenced within a study of blood T cell repertoires in COVID-19. Overall study: The cDNA or gDNA used as material had been derived from T cells, B-cell-depleted T cells, or PBMCs.

Measured with immunoSEQ multiplex PCR; TCRdb has only the in-frame clones, and not every one. The table lists roughly 46,000 clones, around 90% of them singletons. Trimming stripped 3 bases from V and 2 bases from J, with 13 bases between. This CDR3 contains 15 residues. Germline-derived CDR1 and CDR2 are SNHLY and FYNNEI. The chain joins TRBV2 to TRBJ2-5; tentative D call: TRBD2 (6 bases). The clonotype was recovered from a middle-aged man with active COVID-19. What was sequenced was peripheral blood. The chain's CDR3 is CASSEGVAAQETQYF. The CDR3 bases are TGTGCCAGCAGTGAGGGGGTAGCGGCGCAAGAGACCCAGTACTTC.